This TCR beta chain was recovered during a study of shared clonotypes between healthy human individuals. With V trimmed by 6 bases and J by 4 bases, 13 bases remained unmatched. The germline gives CDR1 SGHTA, CDR2 FQGNSA. The length of the CDR3 is 19 residues. Loaded into unsorted PBMC replicate PCRs was about 310 ng DNA, about 30,000 T cell genomes. Measured with immunoSEQ multiplex PCR; TCRdb has only the in-frame clones, and not every one. The sample holds approximately 470,000 clones, roughly 80% seen once. The rearrangement links TRBV7-2 to TRBJ2-1, with 15 bases aligning to TRBD2. The sequenced sample consisted of PBMCs. The origin of this receptor is a middle-aged woman in good health. Some clones in this sample may be carry-over from other donors' samples. CDR3: CASSFAGLAGGWGYNEQFF. In DNA form, the CDR3 reads TGTGCCAGCAGTTTTGCGGGACTAGCGGGAGGATGGGGGTACAATGAGCAGTTCTTC.